Presented here are 22 T cell receptor beta chains from one specimen sequenced in a study of blood T cell repertoires in COVID-19. The table came from immunoSEQ multiplex PCR; TCRdb's copy has only in-frame clones and leaves some out. The top ten hold 0.87% of the sample, which has around 260,000 clones, about 85% seen once. Material: peripheral blood. Receptors were obtained from a human donor with COVID-19, enrolled during active disease. The donor label of this sample is uncertain.

V is TRBV12-3 or TRBV12-4 and J is TRBJ1-1; no firm D call. V gave up 1 base and J gave up 7 bases, with 10 bases separating them. This CDR3 is built from 13 residues. The CDR3 nucleotides are TGTGCCAGCAGTTTAGGGAAGCCTAGTGAAGCTTTCTTT. This encodes CASSLGKPSEAFF.

The V and J genes are TRBV6-5 and TRBJ1-5; 7 nucleotides match TRBD1. This CDR3 is 14 amino acids long. Germline V CDR1 and CDR2: MNHEY, SVGAGI. Unmatched junction bases numbered 8, after V lost 8 bases and J lost 4 bases. In DNA, the CDR3 is TGTGCCAGCCAGGACAGGAGCTTGAATCAGCCCCAGCATTTT. It codes for CASQDRSLNQPQHF.

V is TRBV6-4 and J is TRBJ1-2, with D unclear. CDR1 is MRHNA and CDR2 is SNTAGT in the germline V gene. This CDR3 is 12 amino acids long. With 6 bases removed from V and 1 base from J, the gap between germline ends came to 6 bases. CDR3 residues: CASRDLNYGYTF. CDR3 coding DNA: TGTGCCAGCAGGGACCTTAACTATGGCTACACCTTC.

The chain recombines TRBV5-1 with TRBJ2-1, with a tentative D call TRBD2 (5 bases). This CDR3 comprises 15 residues. Germline V CDR1 and CDR2: SGHRS, YFSETQ. Trimming removed 4 bases from V and 0 bases from J, with 11 bases in between. CDR3: CASSPVAFSYNEQFF. DNA for the CDR3: TGCGCCAGCAGCCCCGTAGCGTTCTCCTACAATGAGCAGTTCTTC.

V and J are TRBV25-1 and TRBJ1-1, with TRBD1 matching over 9 bases. The V gene end was trimmed by 1 base and the J gene end by 6 bases; junction bases not matched to a gene: 6. CDR1 is MGHDK and CDR2 is SYGVNS in the germline V gene. This CDR3 region has 15 residues. CDR3 region: CASSESRQGEAEAFF. The CDR3 DNA follows: TGTGCCAGCAGTGAATCTCGACAGGGGGAAGCTGAAGCTTTCTTT. The entire variable domain, with the rest obtained from reference TRBV25-1 and TRBJ1-1, is as follows: EADIYQTPRYLVIGTGKKITLECSQTMGHDKMYWYQQDPGMELHLIHYSYGVNSTEKGDLSSESTVSRIRTEHFPLTLESARPSHTSQYLCASSESRQGEAEAFFGQGTRLTVV.

This clone showed up just once. V and J are TRBV6-5 and TRBJ2-2; D perhaps matches TRBD1 (6 bases). This CDR3 is built from 14 residues. The V end lost 5 bases, the J end lost 9 bases, and 16 bases lay between the germline ends. Germline CDR1 reads MNHEY; CDR2 reads SVGAGI. The CDR3, as DNA: TGTGCCAGCAGTACCAGACAGGACCGCCGGGAGCTGTTTTTT. Encoded protein: CASSTRQDRRELFF.

In the case of this clone: The junction and the germline gene differ at one end; a read error may be behind it. V gene TRBV7-7 combines with J gene TRBJ2-2; 7 nucleotides align to TRBD2. CDR1 SSHAT and CDR2 FNYEAQ come from the germline V gene (reference sequence). The CDR3 is 16 amino acids. CDR3 in DNA: TGTGCTAGCAGCCCCTGGGGGGGAGAGGGCACCGGGGAGCTGTTTTTT. This gives the protein CASSPWGGEGTGELFF.

The chain combines TRBV27 with TRBJ2-5; TRBD1 aligns across 9 bases. The CDR3 is 15 residues long. The V gene's germline CDR1 is MNHEY and CDR2 SMNVEV (reference sequence). V trimming: 4 bases; J trimming: 1 base; junction bases outside the gene matches: 4. CDR3 sequence (DNA): TGTGCCAGCAGTTGGACAGGGGCCCTCCAAGAGACCCAGTACTTC. Its translation is CASSWTGALQETQYF.

V and J are TRBV4-1 and TRBJ2-2; TRBD1 aligns across 10 bases. V lost 5 bases, J lost 3 bases, and 18 bases stayed unmatched. Germline-derived CDR1 and CDR2 are MGHRA and YSYEKL. The CDR3 is made up of 20 amino acids. The CDR3 nucleotides are TGCGCCAGCAGCGTTCAGGTGACAGGGGGCGTGGGTGCGGACACCGGGGAGCTGTTTTTT. It is translated as CASSVQVTGGVGADTGELFF.

This clone was seen just once. This chain connects TRBV5-1 to TRBJ2-2; 9 bases agree with TRBD2. The CDR3 has 19 residues. In germline, CDR1 is SGHRS, CDR2 YFSETQ. V was pared by 0 bases and J by 2 bases, with 11 bases of the junction left unmatched. The CDR3 coding sequence is TGCGCCAGCAGCTTGGTTTTCTCTAGCGGGATAGAAAACACCGGGGAGCTGTTTTTT. Residues: CASSLVFSSGIENTGELFF. The full variable domain, rest sourced from reference TRBV5-1 and TRBJ2-2, is KAGVTQTPRYLIKTRGQQVTLSCSPISGHRSVSWYQQTPGQGLQFLFEYFSETQRNKGNFPGRFSGRQFSNSRSEMNVSTLELGDSALYLCASSLVFSSGIENTGELFFGEGSRLTVL.

The CDR3 loop reads CASSSLQRGQPNYGYTF. The CDR3 bases are TGTGCCAGCAGTTCACTCCAGAGGGGACAGCCTAACTATGGCTACACCTTC. The chain links TRBV7-9 to TRBJ1-2, with 7 bases fitting TRBD1. Germline lookup yields CDR1 SEHNR and CDR2 FQNEAQ (reference sequence). J lost 0 bases, V lost 6 bases, and 13 bases had no gene match. The CDR3 runs to 17 residues.

The chain uses TRBV6-2 or TRBV6-3 and TRBJ1-6; D is undetermined. The CDR3 contains 13 residues. Per the germline V gene, CDR1 is MNHEY and CDR2 is SVGEGT. Trimming took 5 bases from V and 9 from J, leaving 11 bases between them. The CDR3 DNA sequence: TGTGCCAGCAGTCCGAACCTACCTTCACCCCTCCACTTT. Amino acid sequence: CASSPNLPSPLHF.

The chain is built from TRBV4-1 and TRBJ2-3; 9 nucleotides match TRBD2. V shed 5 bases and J 5 bases; nucleotides not matched to a gene: 11. CDR3 size: 16 residues. The germline V gene has CDR1 MGHRA and CDR2 YSYEKL. CDR3 in DNA: TGCGCCAGCAGCTTTTCTGGGATAGCGGGAGTAGATACGCAGTATTTT. Its translation is CASSFSGIAGVDTQYF.

The chain combines TRBV11-2 with TRBJ1-5, with D tentatively TRBD1 (6 bases). V was trimmed by 2 bases and J by 5 bases, leaving 7 bases between them. Germline CDR1 SGHAT, CDR2 FQNNGV. The CDR3 has 13 amino acids. The DNA of the CDR3 is TGTGCCAGCAGCTTACAGGGGCATCAGCCCCAGCATTTT. Protein: CASSLQGHQPQHF.

V and J are TRBV5-1 and TRBJ1-4, with a possible D match to TRBD1 (5 bases). Per germline, CDR1 SGHRS and CDR2 YFSETQ. V lost 6 bases to trimming and J lost 8 bases, with 17 bases between them. The CDR3 totals 14 residues. Here the CDR3 reads CASKEGPNDEKLFF. For the CDR3, the DNA is TGCGCCAGCAAGGAGGGGCCAAATGACGAAAAACTGTTTTTT.

The rearrangement uses TRBV5-6 and TRBJ2-7, with D possibly matching TRBD2 (5 bases). CDR1 is SGHDT, CDR2 YYEEEE, per germline. Trimming cost V 2 bases and J 7 bases, with 7 bases left between them. There are 11 residues in the CDR3. This CDR3 is CASSFRDEQYF. In nucleotides, the CDR3 is TGTGCCAGCAGCTTTCGGGATGAGCAGTACTTC.

The chain has TRBV19 and TRBJ2-1, with D possibly TRBD2 on 6 matching bases. In germline, CDR1 is LNHDA, CDR2 SQIVND (reference sequence). The CDR3 runs to 15 residues. V shed 10 bases and J shed 2 bases, with 18 bases lying between them. The DNA of the CDR3 is TGTGCCACCAGCCCCAGCGGGTCCCCCTACAATGAGCAGTTCTTC. This gives the protein CATSPSGSPYNEQFF.

The chain has TRBV5-5 and TRBJ2-3; D gene ambiguous. Germline V gene lookup returns CDR1 SGHKS and CDR2 YYEKEE (reference sequence). The CDR3 loop spans 14 amino acids. The germline V and J ends were trimmed by 3 bases and 4 bases, with 12 bases remaining between them. This chain's CDR3 is CASSSVGLADTQYF. The CDR3 DNA follows: TGTGCCAGCAGCTCAGTTGGGCTGGCAGATACGCAGTATTTT.

The chain combines TRBV7-9 with TRBJ2-2; 9 nucleotides line up with TRBD2. This CDR3 region has 14 residues. CDR1 and CDR2 from the germline V gene are SEHNR and FQNEAQ (reference sequence). V gave up 5 bases and J gave up 6 bases; unmatched junction bases: 4. This chain's CDR3 is CASSPLAGAGELFF. The CDR3 DNA reads TGTGCCAGCAGCCCCTTAGCGGGAGCCGGGGAGCTGTTTTTT. Full variable domain (remainder filled in from reference TRBV7-9 and TRBJ2-2): DTGVSQNPRHKITKRGQNVTFRCDPISEHNRLYWYRQTLGQGPEFLTYFQNEAQLEKSRLLSDRFSAERPKGSFSTLEIQRTEQGDSAMYLCASSPLAGAGELFFGEGSRLTVL.

The chain couples TRBV30 to TRBJ2-3; TRBD1 matches 9 bases. V lost 5 bases and J lost 4; bases outside the gene matches: 7. Germline CDR1 GTSNPN, CDR2 SVGIG (reference sequence). The CDR3 runs 14 residues. The CDR3 region is CAWGYRGPADTQYF. As DNA, the CDR3 is TGTGCCTGGGGATACAGGGGGCCGGCAGATACGCAGTATTTT.

This sequence joins TRBV6-6 and TRBJ2-7, with 7 bases lining up with TRBD1. CDR1 is MNHNY, CDR2 SVGAGI, per germline (reference sequence). The J segment lost 5 bases and the V segment lost 0 bases, leaving 7 bases of the junction unmatched. This CDR3 is built from 15 residues. The CDR3 DNA follows: TGTGCCAGCAGTTACTCTGCGACAGGGCCCAACGAGCAGTACTTC. This sequence encodes CASSYSATGPNEQYF.

A single count supports this clone. The rearrangement links TRBV28 to TRBJ1-2, with no clear D. V was trimmed by 2 bases and J by 6 bases, leaving 16 bases between them. Germline V gene data show CDR1 as MDHEN and CDR2 as SYDVKM. The CDR3 has 15 residues. The CDR3 region has the DNA TGTGCCAGCAGTTTAGAACAGCCTACGGAACATGGCTACACCTTC. Its translation: CASSLEQPTEHGYTF.